Below are 14 T cell receptor beta chains sequenced from a single sample in a study of CD8+CD57+ T cells in acquired aplastic anemia. Investigators profiled TCR beta VDJ and CDR3 from genomic DNA template. Using its own MiXCR run on the reads, TCRdb lists one record per CDR3 protein. The sample contains 150,000 to 200,000 distinct CDR3 sequences, 48% of which appear only once. Only patients with CD8+CD57+ cell expansion on flow cytometry were chosen for sequencing. Specimen: sorted CD4+, CD8+, or CD8+CD57+ T cells (not recorded which) from PBMCs. The receptors originated from a human donor with aplastic anemia.

The chain combines TRBV11-1 with TRBJ2-3; D perhaps matches TRBD2 (6 bases). Germline V gives CDR1 SGHAT, CDR2 FQDESV (reference sequence). The CDR3 loop spans 15 amino acids. V was cut by 3 bases and J by 4 bases, with 14 bases left in between. CDR3 sequence: CASSLGGNLADTQYF. The CDR3 nucleotides read TGTGCCAGCAGCTTGGGAGGCAACCTAGCAGATACGCAGTATTTT.

This clonotype has a count of ten or more. The chain recombines TRBV5-8 with TRBJ2-1; no definite D call. The CDR3 runs 12 residues. V was pared by 0 bases and J by 6 bases, with 4 bases between. Germline V CDR1 and CDR2: SGHTS, YDEGEE. The DNA for the CDR3 is TGTGCCAGCAGCTTGGGGCGCAATGAGCAGTTCTTC. As protein: CASSLGRNEQFF.

The V gene is TRBV6-1, the J gene TRBJ1-1; D is unresolved. This CDR3 is 13 amino acids long. Germline V gene sequence: CDR1 MNHNS, CDR2 SASEGT. Trimming stripped 11 bases from V and 3 bases from J, with 16 bases between. The CDR3 nucleotides read TGTGCCGGCAAGGTGATTGGGGACACTGAAGCTTTCTTT. It is translated as CAGKVIGDTEAFF.

This chain joins TRBV12-3 or TRBV12-4 and TRBJ1-2; a weak D match, TRBD1 (6 bases). V lost 5 bases, J lost 10 bases, and 20 bases lay in between. The CDR3 extends over 14 amino acids. The CDR3 DNA is TGTGCCAGCAGTATGCCTGGGGACATCGGAAACTACACCTTC. Translation: CASSMPGDIGNYTF.

In its sample, this clonotype was seen many times. The chain combines TRBV20-1 with TRBJ2-1; TRBD1 or TRBD2 may be the D gene (5 bases each). V dropped 6 bases and J dropped 13 bases, with 22 bases sitting between them. The CDR3 is made up of 13 amino acids. Germline CDR1 DFQATT, CDR2 SNEGSKA (reference sequence). The CDR3: CSARVDSGTNQFF. CDR3 bases: TGCAGTGCGAGGGTCGATTCTGGGACCAATCAGTTCTTC.

The gene calls are TRBV7-6 and TRBJ2-7; 7 nucleotides line up with TRBD1. CDR3 length: 14 amino acids. Trimming took 5 bases from V and 0 from J; bases not matched to a gene: 4. The germline V gene has CDR1 SGHVS and CDR2 FNYEAQ. The CDR3 region has the DNA TGTGCCAGCAGCCTCCGGGACAGCTCCTACGAGCAGTACTTC. This gives the protein CASSLRDSSYEQYF.

Worth noting for this clonotype: One end of the junction does not line up with germline, which may come from a read error. This rearrangement joins TRBV2 to TRBJ1-1; the D gene is possibly TRBD1 (6 bases). Germline V gives CDR1 SNHLY, CDR2 FYNNEI. This CDR3 contains 12 residues. The CDR3 DNA sequence: TGTGCCAGCAATGAAGACAGGCCAGAAGCTTTCTTT. This translates into CASNEDRPEAFF.

The chain is built from TRBV10-3 and TRBJ1-5, with no clear D. V was trimmed by 0 bases and J by 0 bases, leaving 6 bases between them. The CDR3 runs to 15 residues. Germline CDR1 is ENHRY and CDR2 is SYGVKD. The CDR3 DNA follows: TGTGCCATCAGTGAGTCCGGGCATAGCAATCAGCCCCAGCATTTT. Residues: CAISESGHSNQPQHF.

V is TRBV7-3 and J is TRBJ2-7; the match to TRBD1 covers 10 bases. This CDR3 has 14 amino acids. With 6 bases clipped from V and 3 bases from J, the junction kept 5 bases outside the gene matches. CDR1 and CDR2 (germline): SGHTA, FQGTGA. This CDR3 reads CASSRTGGHYEQYF. The CDR3 DNA sequence: TGTGCCAGCAGTCGGACAGGGGGACACTACGAGCAGTACTTC.

This clonotype was seen only a few times. The chain links TRBV6-1 to TRBJ2-7, with D perhaps matching TRBD1 (6 bases). This CDR3 is 17 amino acids long. The V end was cut by 4 bases, the J end by 5 bases, with 24 bases between. Germline-derived CDR1 and CDR2 are MNHNS and SASEGT. CDR3 region: CASSVVQLGAQSHEQYF. The DNA for the CDR3 is TGTGCCAGCAGTGTGGTTCAGCTGGGGGCGCAATCACACGAGCAGTACTTC.

This clonotype has just a few counts. The chain has TRBV15 and TRBJ2-7; TRBD1 agrees at 9 bases. Germline values: CDR1 LNHNV, CDR2 YYDKDF (reference sequence). The trim removed 9 bases at V and 8 bases at J, leaving 11 bases unmatched. This CDR3 comprises 13 residues. In DNA, the CDR3 is TGTGCCACTTCTCTGGGACAGGGTTCTCAGCAGTACTTC. Translated, it gives CATSLGQGSQQYF.

Concerning this clonotype itself: Possible read error: a much larger clone is one base away. This chain uses TRBV11-2 with TRBJ2-7; D ambiguous. The CDR3 is 14 amino acids. Germline V gene sequence: CDR1 SGHAT, CDR2 FQNNGV. The CDR3 DNA sequence: TGTGCCAGCAACTTATGGGGATCCCGCTACGAGCAGTACTTC. Its protein product is CASNLWGSRYEQYF.

Ten or more counts support this clonotype. The chain carries TRBV25-1 and TRBJ2-1; 14 bases map to TRBD2. Germline V gene lookup returns CDR1 MGHDK and CDR2 SYGVNS. This CDR3 is built from 16 residues. The V segment lost 4 bases and the J segment 10 bases; nucleotides outside the gene matches: 9. CDR3 coding DNA: TGTGCCAGCAGTGCGAGACTAGCGGGAGGGTTATGGGAGCAGTTCTTC. It yields the protein CASSARLAGGLWEQFF.

This clonotype was detected ten times or more. V and J are TRBV10-1 and TRBJ1-1, with D perhaps TRBD1 (6 bases). The germline V gene has CDR1 WNHNN and CDR2 SYGVQD (reference sequence). Trimming removed 2 bases from V and 0 bases from J, with 10 bases in between. The length of the CDR3 is 15 residues. CDR3 amino acids: CASSEGQTLNTEAFF. The CDR3 DNA reads as TGCGCCAGCAGTGAGGGACAGACTTTGAACACTGAAGCTTTCTTT.